This T cell receptor beta chain was observed in a study of T cell responses to AZD1222 COVID-19 vaccine. Assay used: immunoSEQ multiplex PCR; TCRdb lists only in-frame clones, some missing. This sample yields approximately 85,000 clones, of which roughly 85% are seen a single time; 5% to 7.5% belongs to the top ten. The source is an adult in good health. Sequencing was performed on peripheral blood, taken on day 0 of AZD1222 vaccination.

CDR3 DNA: TGTGCCAGCAGTCAGAAGACTAGCGGGAGGGCATACAATGAGCAGTTCTTC. It is translated as CASSQKTSGRAYNEQFF. The gene calls are TRBV6-6 and TRBJ2-1; 14 nucleotides align to TRBD2. V lost 5 bases and J lost 4; bases outside the gene matches: 7. This CDR3 spans 17 amino acids. Germline loops: CDR1 MNHNY, CDR2 SVGAGI (reference sequence).